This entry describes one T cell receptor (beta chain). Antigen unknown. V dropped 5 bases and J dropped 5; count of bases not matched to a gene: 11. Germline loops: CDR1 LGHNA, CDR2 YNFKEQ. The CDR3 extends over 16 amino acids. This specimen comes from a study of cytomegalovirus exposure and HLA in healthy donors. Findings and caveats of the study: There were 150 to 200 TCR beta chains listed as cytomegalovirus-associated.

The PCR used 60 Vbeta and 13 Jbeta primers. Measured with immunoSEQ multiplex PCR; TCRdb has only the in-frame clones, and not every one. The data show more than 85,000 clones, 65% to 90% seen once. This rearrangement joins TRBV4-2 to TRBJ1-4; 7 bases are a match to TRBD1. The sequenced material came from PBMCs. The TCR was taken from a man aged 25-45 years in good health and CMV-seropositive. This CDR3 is CASSSKAGTENEKLFF. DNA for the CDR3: TGTGCCAGCAGCTCCAAAGCCGGGACAGAGAATGAAAAACTGTTTTTT.